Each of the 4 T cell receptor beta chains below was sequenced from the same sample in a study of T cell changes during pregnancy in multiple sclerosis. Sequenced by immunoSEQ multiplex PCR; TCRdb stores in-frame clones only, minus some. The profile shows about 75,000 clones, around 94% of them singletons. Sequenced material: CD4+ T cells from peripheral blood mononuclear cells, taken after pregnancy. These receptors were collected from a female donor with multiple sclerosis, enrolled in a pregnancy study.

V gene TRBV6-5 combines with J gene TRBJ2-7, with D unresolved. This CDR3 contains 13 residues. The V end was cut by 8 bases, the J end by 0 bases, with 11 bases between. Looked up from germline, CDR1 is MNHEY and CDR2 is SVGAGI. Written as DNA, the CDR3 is TGTGCCAGCCGGAGATTGGGCTCCTACGAGCAGTACTTC. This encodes CASRRLGSYEQYF.

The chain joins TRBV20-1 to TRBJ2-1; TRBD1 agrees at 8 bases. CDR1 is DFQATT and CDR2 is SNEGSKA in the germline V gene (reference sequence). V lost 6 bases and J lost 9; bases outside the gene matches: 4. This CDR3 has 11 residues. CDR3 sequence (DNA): TGCAGTGCGACAGGGGAGAGTGAGCAGTTCTTC. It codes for CSATGESEQFF.

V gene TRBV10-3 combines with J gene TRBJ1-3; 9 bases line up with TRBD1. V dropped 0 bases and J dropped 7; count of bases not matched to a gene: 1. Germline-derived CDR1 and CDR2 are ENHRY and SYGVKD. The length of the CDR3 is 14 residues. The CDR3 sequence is CAISESGTGNTIYF. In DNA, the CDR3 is TGTGCCATCAGTGAGTCTGGGACAGGGAACACCATATATTTT.

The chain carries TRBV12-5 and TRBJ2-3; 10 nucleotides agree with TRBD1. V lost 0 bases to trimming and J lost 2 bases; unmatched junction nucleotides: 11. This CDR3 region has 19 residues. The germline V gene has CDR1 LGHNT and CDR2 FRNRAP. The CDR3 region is CASGLVPSPDRGYTDTQYF. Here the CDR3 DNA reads TGTGCTAGTGGTTTGGTACCGAGTCCGGACAGGGGGTACACAGATACGCAGTATTTT.